This entry concerns a single T cell receptor (beta chain). PCR involved 60 Vbeta and 13 Jbeta primers. Clones were sequenced by immunoSEQ multiplex PCR, and TCRdb holds only the in-frame ones, with some missing. This sample has tens of thousands of clones, with around 80% found just once. This entry is derived from a study of cytomegalovirus exposure and HLA in healthy donors. Sequencing was done on a sample of PBMCs. The sequence came from a male donor in good health and CMV-seropositive.

The CDR3 coding sequence is TGTGCCAGCAGTGACGGACAGGGGAGAGGCTACACCTTC. It yields the protein CASSDGQGRGYTF. V and J are TRBV6-1 and TRBJ1-2, with 9 bases identical to TRBD1. V gave up 3 bases and J gave up 8 bases; unmatched junction bases: 4. From germline, CDR1 is MNHNS and CDR2 SASEGT. The CDR3 is made up of 13 amino acids.